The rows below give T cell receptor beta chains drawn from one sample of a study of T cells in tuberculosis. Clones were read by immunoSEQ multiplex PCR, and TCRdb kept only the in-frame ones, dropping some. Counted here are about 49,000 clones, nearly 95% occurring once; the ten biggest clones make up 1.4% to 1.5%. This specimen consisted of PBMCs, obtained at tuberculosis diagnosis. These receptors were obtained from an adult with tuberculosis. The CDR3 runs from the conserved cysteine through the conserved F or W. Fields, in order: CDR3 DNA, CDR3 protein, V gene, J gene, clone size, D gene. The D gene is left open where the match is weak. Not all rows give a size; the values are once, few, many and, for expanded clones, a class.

CDR3 DNA: TGTGCCAGCAGTCCTCTGACTAGCGGGAGCAGTGAGCAGTTCTTC
CDR3 protein: CASSPLTSGSSEQFF
V gene: TRBV27
J gene: TRBJ2-1
clone size: -
D gene: TRBD2

CDR3 DNA: TGTGCCAGCAGCTTTGATGGACAGGGCCCTCAGTACTTC
CDR3 protein: CASSFDGQGPQYF
V gene: TRBV7-8
J gene: TRBJ2-4
clone size: -
D gene: TRBD1

CDR3 DNA: TGTGCCAGCAGCTTCTCAGGACAGACCATTCAGTACTTC
CDR3 protein: CASSFSGQTIQYF
V gene: TRBV7-2
J gene: TRBJ2-4
clone size: -
D gene: -

CDR3 DNA: TGCAGCGTTGCGGTGAACACTGAAGCTTTCTTT
CDR3 protein: CSVAVNTEAFF
V gene: TRBV29-1
J gene: TRBJ1-1
clone size: -
D gene: -

CDR3 DNA: TGCGCCAGCAGCTTGGGACCCGGGGGGTCGTACAATGAGCAGTTCTTC
CDR3 protein: CASSLGPGGSYNEQFF
V gene: TRBV5-1
J gene: TRBJ2-1
clone size: once
D gene: TRBD2

CDR3 DNA: TGTGCCATCAGTTTAGCGGGAGGCTCCAATGAGCAGTTCTTC
CDR3 protein: CAISLAGGSNEQFF
V gene: TRBV10-3
J gene: TRBJ2-1
clone size: -
D gene: TRBD2

CDR3 DNA: TGTGCCAGAAGTTCGAGTACGGACGAGCAGTACTTC
CDR3 protein: CARSSSTDEQYF
V gene: TRBV5-3
J gene: TRBJ2-7
clone size: -
D gene: -

CDR3 DNA: TGTGCCTGGCGGACAGGGCCCTACGAGCAGTACTTC
CDR3 protein: CAWRTGPYEQYF
V gene: TRBV30
J gene: TRBJ2-7
clone size: -
D gene: TRBD1

CDR3 DNA: TGTGCCAGCAGTTACATGTTAGCGGGAGGGCCCAACGAGCAGTACTTC
CDR3 protein: CASSYMLAGGPNEQYF
V gene: TRBV6-5
J gene: TRBJ2-7
clone size: -
D gene: TRBD2

CDR3 DNA: TGTGCCAGCAGTACAGGGTGGGGGTACGAGCAGTACTTC
CDR3 protein: CASSTGWGYEQYF
V gene: TRBV6-5
J gene: TRBJ2-7
clone size: -
D gene: -

CDR3 DNA: TGTGCCAGCAGTACCCTTAGGACTAGCGGGAGGGCAGAGCAGTACTTC
CDR3 protein: CASSTLRTSGRAEQYF
V gene: TRBV28
J gene: TRBJ2-7
clone size: -
D gene: TRBD2

CDR3 DNA: TGCGCCAGCAGTGGAGGCCGTGGGTCCAATGAGCAGTTCTTC
CDR3 protein: CASSGGRGSNEQFF
V gene: TRBV5-1
J gene: TRBJ2-1
clone size: -
D gene: -

CDR3 DNA: TGTGCCAGCAGGGGACTGACTGGGGCCAACGTCCTGACTTTC
CDR3 protein: CASRGLTGANVLTF
V gene: TRBV27
J gene: TRBJ2-6
clone size: -
D gene: -

CDR3 DNA: TGTGCCAGCAGGACGACAGGGGGCAACACTGAAGCTTTCTTT
CDR3 protein: CASRTTGGNTEAFF
V gene: TRBV28
J gene: TRBJ1-1
clone size: -
D gene: TRBD1

CDR3 DNA: TGTGCCAGCAGCGGGGGGGACCATGCCTACGAGCAGTACTTC
CDR3 protein: CASSGGDHAYEQYF
V gene: TRBV9
J gene: TRBJ2-7
clone size: -
D gene: -

CDR3 DNA: TGTGCCAGCAGCTTGGGGACAGTACACTCCTACGAGCAGTACTTC
CDR3 protein: CASSLGTVHSYEQYF
V gene: TRBV5-4
J gene: TRBJ2-7
clone size: -
D gene: -

CDR3 DNA: TGTGCCAGCAGTCCCCGTGGGAGCTGGAATGAAAAACTGTTTTTT
CDR3 protein: CASSPRGSWNEKLFF
V gene: TRBV28
J gene: TRBJ1-4
clone size: -
D gene: -

CDR3 DNA: TGTGCCAGCAGCCCACAACCGGGACTAGCGGGAGACTACAATGAGCAGTTCTTC
CDR3 protein: CASSPQPGLAGDYNEQFF
V gene: TRBV7-2
J gene: TRBJ2-1
clone size: few
D gene: TRBD2

CDR3 DNA: TGTGCCAGCAGCTTATCGAGTGAGCAGTTCTTC
CDR3 protein: CASSLSSEQFF
V gene: TRBV7-9
J gene: TRBJ2-1
clone size: -
D gene: -

CDR3 DNA: TGTGCCAGCAGTTTCGAGAGTAGCTCTGGGGCCAACGTCCTGACTTTC
CDR3 protein: CASSFESSSGANVLTF
V gene: TRBV28
J gene: TRBJ2-6
clone size: once
D gene: -

CDR3 DNA: TGCGCCAGCAGCCAAGGAGCCGATAATTCACCCCTCCACTTT
CDR3 protein: CASSQGADNSPLHF
V gene: TRBV4-3
J gene: TRBJ1-6
clone size: -
D gene: -

CDR3 DNA: TGTGCCAGCAGTGAAGCGTCTGCGGATAGCTCCTACGAGCAGTACTTC
CDR3 protein: CASSEASADSSYEQYF
V gene: TRBV6-1
J gene: TRBJ2-7
clone size: -
D gene: -

CDR3 DNA: TGCAGTGCTAGTAGATCACGTGAAGCTTTCTTT
CDR3 protein: CSASRSREAFF
V gene: TRBV20-1
J gene: TRBJ1-1
clone size: medium-sized
D gene: -

CDR3 DNA: TGTGCCAGTGGATTCGGGACAAGCCCCGGGGAGCTGTTTTTT
CDR3 protein: CASGFGTSPGELFF
V gene: TRBV19
J gene: TRBJ2-2
clone size: -
D gene: -

CDR3 DNA: TGTGCCAGCAGTTTACTTGGGACAGAAAGTAACTATGGCTACACCTTC
CDR3 protein: CASSLLGTESNYGYTF
V gene: TRBV27
J gene: TRBJ1-2
clone size: once
D gene: TRBD1

CDR3 DNA: TGTGCCAGCAGCAATTCACTCGGGGGGGACACTGAAGCTTTCTTT
CDR3 protein: CASSNSLGGDTEAFF
V gene: TRBV9
J gene: TRBJ1-1
clone size: -
D gene: -

CDR3 DNA: TGTGCCAGTAGTATAATGGGCCTCGTAGGAGCTTTCTTT
CDR3 protein: CASSIMGLVGAFF
V gene: TRBV19
J gene: TRBJ1-1
clone size: once
D gene: -